A single sample is the source of the 22 T cell receptor beta chains below, sequenced in a study of blood T cell repertoires in COVID-19. Sequencing was performed with immunoSEQ multiplex PCR; in TCRdb, only in-frame clones are kept and a portion is missing. This table has some 140,000 clones, roughly 80% appearing once. Input material: PBMCs or T cells enriched from blood (not recorded which). The receptors derive from a man aged 35 to 55 with acute COVID-19.

The chain's CDR3 is CASSIARGKAFF. The CDR3 DNA sequence: TGTGCCAGTAGTATTGCCAGGGGAAAGGCTTTCTTT. The J gene is TRBJ1-1, the V gene TRBV19; weak D call: TRBD1 (6 bases). The CDR3 has 12 amino acids. From germline, CDR1 is LNHDA and CDR2 SQIVND (reference sequence). Trimming took 3 bases from V and 11 from J, leaving 13 bases between them. The entire variable domain, with the rest obtained from reference TRBV19 and TRBJ1-1, is as follows: DGGITQSPKYLFRKEGQNVTLSCEQNLNHDAMYWYRQDPGQGLRLIYYSQIVNDFQKGDIAEGYSVSREKKESFPLTVTSAQKNPTAFYLCASSIARGKAFFGQGTRLTVV.

This clone was observed once. This chain uses TRBV11-2 with TRBJ1-1; the D gene is possibly TRBD1 (6 bases). The germline V and J ends were trimmed by 4 bases and 0 bases, with 6 bases remaining between them. The CDR3 is 13 amino acids. CDR1 and CDR2 (germline): SGHAT, FQNNGV. For the CDR3, the DNA is TGTGCCAGCAGCTGGACAGTGAACACTGAAGCTTTCTTT. This gives the protein CASSWTVNTEAFF.

The chain carries TRBV7-2 and TRBJ2-1; TRBD2 matches 9 bases. This CDR3 contains 15 residues. CDR1 is SGHTA, CDR2 FQGNSA, per germline. Unmatched junction bases numbered 9, after V lost 8 bases and J lost 4 bases. The CDR3 DNA sequence: TGTGCCAGCCGGTCCCTGACTAGCGGTTACAATGAGCAGTTCTTC. This translates into CASRSLTSGYNEQFF. The full variable domain, its missing parts supplied by reference TRBV7-2 and TRBJ2-1, is GAGVSQSPSNKVTEKGKDVELRCDPISGHTALYWYRQSLGQGLEFLIYFQGNSAPDKSGLPSDRFSAERTGGSVSTLTIQRTQQEDSAVYLCASRSLTSGYNEQFFGPGTRLTVL.

Worth noting for this clone: This same CDR3 is encoded by further DNA sequences in the sample. V gene TRBV19 combines with J gene TRBJ1-5; D perhaps matches TRBD1 (5 bases). The CDR3 length is 14 residues. Germline V gene lookup returns CDR1 LNHDA and CDR2 SQIVND (reference sequence). V shed 5 bases and J shed 0 bases, with 8 bases lying between them. The CDR3 DNA reads TGTGCCAGTAGTCAGGGATATAGCAATCAGCCCCAGCATTTT. Protein sequence: CASSQGYSNQPQHF.

This chain connects TRBV15 to TRBJ2-2; 7 bases map to TRBD2. Germline loops: CDR1 LNHNV, CDR2 YYDKDF (reference sequence). Losses at the gene ends were 4 bases for V and 4 bases for J; bases not matched to a gene: 6. This CDR3 has 15 amino acids. The CDR3, as DNA: TGTGCCACCAGCAAAGGACTAGGAGCCACCGGGGAGCTGTTTTTT. Its translation: CATSKGLGATGELFF.

The CDR3 reads CASSLRDPRGPGTGELFF. The CDR3 DNA reads as TGCGCCAGCAGCCTCCGGGACCCGAGGGGGCCGGGCACCGGGGAGCTGTTTTTT. The V gene is TRBV4-1, the J gene TRBJ2-2; 7 bases align to TRBD1. The ends lost 4 bases at V and 4 bases at J; junction bases unmatched: 15. The CDR3 covers 18 residues. Germline-derived CDR1 and CDR2 are MGHRA and YSYEKL.

The rearrangement joins TRBV5-1 to TRBJ1-6; 7 bases match TRBD1. In germline, CDR1 is SGHRS, CDR2 YFSETQ. The CDR3 is 16 residues long. Trimming removed 0 bases from V and 3 bases from J; junction bases left unmatched: 3. DNA for the CDR3: TGCGCCAGCAGCTTGGGACAGGGAATCTATAATTCACCCCTCCACTTT. This sequence encodes CASSLGQGIYNSPLHF. The full variable domain, in which reference TRBV5-1 and TRBJ1-6 provide the parts outside the CDR3, is KAGVTQTPRYLIKTRGQQVTLSCSPISGHRSVSWYQQTPGQGLQFLFEYFSETQRNKGNFPGRFSGRQFSNSRSEMNVSTLELGDSALYLCASSLGQGIYNSPLHFGNGTRLTVT.

The gene calls are TRBV25-1 and TRBJ2-5; D may be TRBD2 (6 bases). This CDR3 has 14 residues. Trimming removed 4 bases from V and 4 bases from J, with 13 bases in between. Germline assignment: CDR1 MGHDK and CDR2 SYGVNS. The CDR3 sequence is CASSGSLGGETQYF. DNA for the CDR3: TGTGCCAGCAGTGGATCCTTGGGAGGAGAGACCCAGTACTTC.

Details on this clone: One end of the junction varies from germline; a read error may be responsible. Additional DNA sequences in this sample encode the identical CDR3. The rearrangement joins TRBV18 to TRBJ2-5, with a weak D call TRBD1 (7 bases). Per the germline V gene, CDR1 is KGHSH and CDR2 is LQKENI. CDR3 length: 14 residues. In nucleotides, the CDR3 is TGTGCTAGCTCACCCCAGGGGGGACAAGAGACCCAGTACTTC. It encodes CASSPQGGQETQYF.

The genes are TRBV20-1 and TRBJ1-2, with D hard to call. V was cut by 8 bases and J by 7 bases, with 5 bases left in between. Germline CDR1 DFQATT, CDR2 SNEGSKA (reference sequence). The CDR3 runs to 8 residues. This CDR3 reads CSPGGYTF. In DNA, the CDR3 is TGCAGTCCCGGTGGCTACACCTTC.

This rearrangement joins TRBV5-4 to TRBJ1-2, with 12 bases matching TRBD1. The germline CDR1 and CDR2 sequences are SGHNT and YYREEE (reference sequence). The V segment lost 4 bases and the J segment 4 bases; nucleotides outside the gene matches: 5. This CDR3 contains 15 residues. The chain's CDR3 is CASSPGQGAAYGYTF. DNA for the CDR3: TGTGCCAGCAGCCCGGGACAGGGGGCAGCCTATGGCTACACCTTC.

The chain employs TRBV28 and TRBJ2-1, with D tentatively TRBD2 (6 bases). V lost 5 bases and J lost 12, with 23 bases in between. Germline V CDR1 and CDR2: MDHEN, SYDVKM. This CDR3 has 15 amino acids. The DNA of the CDR3 is TGTGCCAGCAGTGACCGGACATCATCCGGGACTCCGCAGTTCTTC. Translating it yields CASSDRTSSGTPQFF.

V usage is TRBV7-9 and J usage is TRBJ2-1; 8 bases line up with TRBD1. V was pared by 4 bases and J by 7 bases, with 12 bases of the junction left unmatched. Germline V gene sequence: CDR1 SEHNR, CDR2 FQNEAQ (reference sequence). The CDR3 consists of 16 residues. Written as DNA, the CDR3 is TGTGCCAGCAGCTCACTGAAGACAGGGGCGGAAAATGAGCAGTTCTTC. Translating gives CASSSLKTGAENEQFF.

This chain connects TRBV13 to TRBJ2-5, with 7 positions matching TRBD2. After removal of 2 bases from V and 4 bases from J, the junction contained 7 bases not matched to a gene. The CDR3 is made up of 15 amino acids. Per the germline V gene, CDR1 is PRHDT and CDR2 is FYEKMQ (reference sequence). In nucleotides, the CDR3 is TGTGCCAGCAGCTTACAATTCTCGGGGGGAGAGACCCAGTACTTC. Translation: CASSLQFSGGETQYF.

This chain uses TRBV5-1 with TRBJ1-4; D is unresolved. Germline CDR1 is SGHRS and CDR2 is YFSETQ. V was pared by 1 base and J by 2 bases, with 9 bases between. The CDR3 sequence is 15 residues long. The DNA of the CDR3 is TGCGCCAGCAGCTTGTTTTCGGGTACTAATGAAAAACTGTTTTTT. It codes for CASSLFSGTNEKLFF.

The sample holds one count of this clone. This chain uses TRBV2 with TRBJ2-2; no reliable D call. Germline CDR1 is SNHLY and CDR2 is FYNNEI. V was clipped by 2 bases and J by 1 base, with 8 bases between them. The CDR3 covers 15 residues. CDR3 amino acids: CASSEHVENTGELFF. For the CDR3, the DNA is TGTGCCAGCAGTGAACACGTAGAGAACACCGGGGAGCTGTTTTTT.

The chain links TRBV7-8 to TRBJ2-5; the match to TRBD2 covers 8 bases. The CDR3 totals 14 residues. From germline, CDR1 is SGHVS and CDR2 FQNEAQ. V shed 9 bases and J 5 bases; nucleotides not matched to a gene: 11. CDR3 coding DNA: TGTGCCAGTATTGTAGCGGGGAATATTGAGACCCAGTACTTC. Its translation is CASIVAGNIETQYF.

The chain joins TRBV5-6 to TRBJ1-1; the D is unclear. The CDR3 contains 17 residues. Per the germline V gene, CDR1 is SGHDT and CDR2 is YYEEEE. V dropped 4 bases and J dropped 3 bases, with 22 bases sitting between them. The CDR3 sequence is CASSLFPIIEEHTEAFF. CDR3 sequence (DNA): TGTGCCAGCAGCCTCTTCCCTATCATAGAGGAACACACTGAAGCTTTCTTT.

The chain recombines TRBV19 with TRBJ1-5; D is undetermined. V was pared by 1 base and J by 0 bases, with 4 bases between. Germline V gene lookup returns CDR1 LNHDA and CDR2 SQIVND (reference sequence). CDR3 size: 14 residues. The CDR3 sequence is CASSIAGSNQPQHF. The CDR3, as DNA: TGTGCCAGTAGTATAGCAGGTAGCAATCAGCCCCAGCATTTT.

The rearrangement uses TRBV2 and TRBJ2-2, with 9 bases aligning to TRBD2. Unmatched junction bases numbered 6, after V lost 0 bases and J lost 4 bases. This CDR3 is 17 amino acids long. Germline V gene data show CDR1 as SNHLY and CDR2 as FYNNEI. CDR3 sequence: CASSEALSGRITGELFF. The CDR3 nucleotides read TGTGCCAGCAGTGAAGCGCTTAGCGGGAGAATCACCGGGGAGCTGTTTTTT.

This clone was seen a single time. This chain links TRBV6-5 with TRBJ2-7, with D tentatively TRBD1 (6 bases). Germline lookup yields CDR1 MNHEY and CDR2 SVGAGI. This CDR3 spans 15 amino acids. The V gene lost 2 bases and the J gene lost 6 bases, with 17 bases spanning the gap. This CDR3 is CASSYDTGSFLEQYF. The CDR3 DNA is TGTGCCAGCAGTTACGATACAGGGTCTTTCCTCGAGCAGTACTTC.

In this sample, this clone turned up a few times. The gene calls are TRBV4-1 and TRBJ2-2; 12 nucleotides agree with TRBD1. The V gene end was trimmed by 1 base and the J gene end by 5 bases; junction bases not matched to a gene: 11. CDR3 length equals 19 residues. Germline V gives CDR1 MGHRA, CDR2 YSYEKL. The CDR3, as DNA: TGCGCCAGCAGCCAAGGGGCGGGACAGGGGGCGGTCTGGACCGGGGAGCTGTTTTTT. The encoded protein is CASSQGAGQGAVWTGELFF.